What follows is one T cell receptor beta chain and its context. Its cognate antigen is unknown. Profiling relied on immunoSEQ multiplex PCR, and the TCRdb table lists in-frame clones only, not all of them. This sample has fewer than 200,000 clones, with about 87% found just once. This record comes from a study of radiation and T cells in renal cell carcinoma. Overall study results and limits: In blood, top tumor clones expanded by 2 weeks, shrinking by 4.

Time point described: blood 4 weeks post-SBRT, at nephrectomy. The treatment was: 15 Gy SBRT to primary tumor, nephrectomy 4 weeks later. Nephrectomy followed 15 Gy stereotactic body radiation by 4 weeks. This renal cell carcinoma was of the clear cell type. This sequence was found in a woman in her forties or fifties with renal cell carcinoma. The sequenced sample was blood, obtained from a patient whose treatment included radiotherapy and nephrectomy.

DNA for the CDR3: TGTGCCTTGGGGGGTCCTAGCTCCTACAATGAGCAGTTCTTC. Protein product: CALGGPSSYNEQFF. The genes are TRBV30 and TRBJ2-1, with TRBD2 as a possible D gene (6 bases). The CDR3 covers 14 residues. V lost 7 bases and J 0 bases, leaving 13 bases between the germline ends. Germline V CDR1 and CDR2: GTSNPN, SVGIG (reference sequence).